A single T cell receptor beta chain is shown here with its context. What it binds is not known. Naive CD8 isolation took CD45RO-negative cells positively selected for CCR7 and excluded terminally differentiated effector memory CD45RA+ cells. These data belong to a study of shared clonotypes between healthy human individuals. Whole-study results and caveats: Across a handful of donors, naive CD4 shared 5% to 6%, naive CD8 around 4%, memory CD4 2.3%, memory CD8 more than 0.35%.

Some clones are missing from TCRdb's copy, which holds only in-frame ones; the method was immunoSEQ multiplex PCR. The sample lists about 2.1 million clones, around 93% occurring once. Material for sequencing was naive CD8+ T cells from PBMCs. This receptor was identified in a man aged 18 to 35 in good health. Some clones in this sample may be carry-over from other donors' samples.

This chain's CDR3 is CAWSTLEGLHGYTF. CDR3 in DNA: TGTGCCTGGAGTACCCTAGAGGGCTTGCATGGCTACACCTTC. The V and J genes are TRBV30 and TRBJ1-2; no clear D. Germline CDR1 and CDR2: GTSNPN and SVGIG (reference sequence). The CDR3 is 14 residues long. Between the trimmed V and J ends, which lost 2 bases and 6 bases, there was a span of 16 bases.